Listed here are 25 T cell receptor beta chains from one sample, sequenced in a study of identical twins. TCRdb recomputed calls from the 5' RACE reads with MiXCR, one row per CDR3 protein. This sample has a few hundred thousand distinct CDR3 sequences, with approximately 8.3% found just once. These data were likewise used in another study, on yellow fever vaccine responses in identical twins.

The sample comprised CD8+ T cells sorted from blood. The receptors were gathered from a woman aged 18 to 35 in good health.

The chain joins TRBV28 to TRBJ2-5; perhaps TRBD2 as D (5 bases). This CDR3 has 13 residues. Germline CDR1 reads MDHEN; CDR2 reads SYDVKM. Trimming removed 8 bases from V and 1 base from J, with 11 bases in between. CDR3 in amino acids: CASYQGGQETQYF. The CDR3 DNA is TGTGCCAGCTATCAAGGAGGCCAAGAGACCCAGTACTTC. The whole variable domain, filled in from reference TRBV28 and TRBJ2-5, reads DVKVTQSSRYLVKRTGEKVFLECVQDMDHENMFWYRQDPGLGLRLIYFSYDVKMKEKGDIPEGYSVSREKKERFSLILESASTNQTSMYLCASYQGGQETQYFGPGTRLLVL.

This clonotype was recorded a few times. The chain carries TRBV4-1 and TRBJ2-7; D perhaps matches TRBD2 (5 bases). Trimming stripped 4 bases from V and 3 bases from J, with 10 bases between. The germline V gene encodes CDR1 MGHRA and CDR2 YSYEKL. CDR3 length equals 13 residues. The CDR3 coding sequence is TGCGCCAGCAGCCGATCACTAGACTACGAGCAGTACTTC. Its protein product is CASSRSLDYEQYF.

The chain combines TRBV20-1 with TRBJ2-7; D is perhaps TRBD1 (8 bases). Germline CDR1 DFQATT, CDR2 SNEGSKA (reference sequence). Trimming removed 0 bases from V and 2 bases from J, with 26 bases in between. CDR3 length: 19 residues. CDR3 sequence: CSARDRTGSGRGDPYEQYF. DNA for the CDR3: TGCAGTGCTAGAGACCGGACAGGGTCTGGACGGGGGGACCCCTACGAGCAGTACTTC.

This clonotype was detected ten times or more. This rearrangement joins TRBV6-5 to TRBJ1-1, with 7 bases matching TRBD1. The germline gives CDR1 MNHEY, CDR2 SVGAGI. Trimming cost V 2 bases and J 1 base; bases outside gene matches: 4. The CDR3 is made up of 15 amino acids. This chain's CDR3 is CASSYGEGANTEAFF. The CDR3 DNA is TGTGCCAGCAGTTACGGGGAGGGGGCGAACACTGAAGCTTTCTTT.

This clonotype came up a few times. The V gene is TRBV20-1, the J gene TRBJ2-7; perhaps TRBD1 as D (5 bases). The CDR3 is made up of 15 amino acids. The V end was cut by 5 bases, the J end by 4 bases, with 21 bases between. The germline V gene encodes CDR1 DFQATT and CDR2 SNEGSKA (reference sequence). The CDR3 nucleotides are TGCAGTGCTCGGGTGGTCAGGGCGGATTTTTACGAGCAGTACTTC. It encodes CSARVVRADFYEQYF.

This clonotype was observed a few times. V gene TRBV6-2 or TRBV6-3 combines with J gene TRBJ2-7; D is unclear. The V gene lost 8 bases and the J gene lost 3 bases, with 17 bases spanning the gap. The CDR3 totals 14 residues. Germline lookup yields CDR1 MNHEY and CDR2 SVGEGT. The CDR3 spells CASSWDGIYYEQYF. DNA of the CDR3: TGTGCCAGCTCCTGGGATGGGATTTACTACGAGCAGTACTTC.

This clonotype was seen repeatedly, ten times or more. The chain recombines TRBV7-8 with TRBJ2-3; D is unclear. The CDR3 runs to 14 residues. Germline V gene sequence: CDR1 SGHVS, CDR2 FQNEAQ. Trimming took off 1 base at V and 4 bases at J, with 9 bases between the two ends. The CDR3 is CASSLGHGSDTQYF. The CDR3 DNA reads TGTGCCAGCAGCTTAGGACACGGGTCAGATACGCAGTATTTT.

The chain employs TRBV12-2 and TRBJ1-1; TRBD1, the table's D call, was not compared with the DNA. TRBV12-2 is a pseudogene. This CDR3 has 13 residues. As DNA, the CDR3 is TGTGCAAGTCGCTCTACAGGGGACCCTGAAGCTTTCTTT. Amino acid sequence: CASRSTGDPEAFF.

The table lists this clonotype with a few counts. The rearrangement uses TRBV29-1 and TRBJ2-1; 14 bases line up with TRBD2. Germline CDR1 is SQVTM and CDR2 is ANQGSEA. CDR3 length equals 14 residues. J lost 9 bases, V lost 6 bases, and 7 bases had no gene match. As DNA, the CDR3 is TGCAGCGTCCCGGGACTAGCGGGAGTTGCTGAGCAGTTCTTC. Protein product: CSVPGLAGVAEQFF.

This clonotype was seen repeatedly, ten times or more. The chain employs TRBV27 and TRBJ2-1, with a tentative D call TRBD2 (5 bases). This CDR3 contains 14 residues. Germline V gene data show CDR1 as MNHEY and CDR2 as SMNVEV (reference sequence). Trimming took 4 bases from V and 0 from J, leaving 7 bases between them. This chain's CDR3 is CASSSDFSYNEQFF. The CDR3 DNA reads as TGTGCCAGCAGTTCGGACTTCTCCTACAATGAGCAGTTCTTC.

This clonotype turned up a few times. This chain joins TRBV6-1 and TRBJ2-7; 7 nucleotides match TRBD1. V dropped 6 bases and J dropped 3; count of bases not matched to a gene: 8. Per germline, CDR1 MNHNS and CDR2 SASEGT. This CDR3 spans 14 amino acids. The CDR3 DNA sequence: TGTGCCAGCAGCCCGGGACAGCTTGACTACGAGCAGTACTTC. It is translated as CASSPGQLDYEQYF.

As concerns this clonotype: The CDR3 carries no conserved terminal phenylalanine or tryptophan, so it likely arises from a read error. The chain employs TRBV7-9 and TRBJ1-1; D not resolved. Trimming stripped 6 bases from V and 7 bases from J, with 9 bases between. This CDR3 is built from 11 residues. The germline V gene has CDR1 SEHNR and CDR2 FQNEAQ (reference sequence). The CDR3 loop is CASRERYEAFL. As DNA, the CDR3 is TGTGCCAGCAGGGAGAGATATGAAGCTTTCCTT.

This clonotype was observed a handful of times. The J gene is TRBJ2-2, the V gene TRBV6-5, with D uncertain. The CDR3 extends over 14 amino acids. With 2 bases removed from V and 2 bases from J, the gap between germline ends came to 6 bases. The germline gives CDR1 MNHEY, CDR2 SVGAGI. This CDR3 reads CASSYRINTGELFF. CDR3 nucleotide sequence: TGTGCCAGCAGTTACCGGATAAACACCGGGGAGCTGTTTTTT.

The table lists this clonotype with many counts. The V gene is TRBV12-3 or TRBV12-4, the J gene TRBJ2-7, with 11 bases matching TRBD2. This CDR3 contains 16 residues. Losses at the gene ends were 5 bases for V and 4 bases for J; bases not matched to a gene: 10. The CDR3 region has the DNA TGTGCCAGCAGTCCCCAACTAGCGGGGGAGGCTTACGAGCAGTACTTC. Translating it yields CASSPQLAGEAYEQYF.

The table lists this clonotype with a few counts. CDR3 loop: CASSFQTGEYATNEKLFF. As DNA, the CDR3 is TGTGCCAGCAGTTTCCAGACAGGGGAGTATGCAACTAATGAAAAACTGTTTTTT. J is TRBJ1-4 and V is TRBV12-3 or TRBV12-4, with 8 bases lining up with TRBD1. This CDR3 contains 18 residues. After removal of 3 bases from V and 0 bases from J, the junction contained 9 bases not matched to a gene.

This clonotype was counted ten times or more. This chain uses TRBV4-3 with TRBJ1-4; D remains unclear. V lost 5 bases and J 3 bases, leaving 1 base between the germline ends. Germline CDR1 is LGHNA and CDR2 is YSLEER. The CDR3 consists of 11 residues. The DNA of the CDR3 is TGCGCCAGCAGCGCTAATGAAAAACTGTTTTTT. This gives the protein CASSANEKLFF.

This chain connects TRBV4-1 to TRBJ2-1, with D possibly called TRBD1 or TRBD2 (6 bases each). Germline assignment: CDR1 MGHRA and CDR2 YSYEKL. The CDR3 has 13 residues. Trimming stripped 1 base from V and 7 bases from J, with 8 bases between. The CDR3 protein is CASSQGGGNEQFF. The CDR3 DNA is TGCGCCAGCAGCCAAGGAGGGGGGAATGAGCAGTTCTTC.

A few counts support this clonotype. CDR3 amino acids: CASSYTQDRAYEQYF. DNA of the CDR3: TGTGCCAGCAGTTACACCCAGGACAGGGCCTACGAGCAGTACTTC. The chain couples TRBV6-5 to TRBJ2-7; 8 positions match TRBD1. From germline, CDR1 is MNHEY and CDR2 SVGAGI. The CDR3 runs 15 residues. V was clipped by 2 bases and J by 2 bases; unmatched bases: 5.

The sample holds many counts of this clonotype. The rearrangement joins TRBV7-2 to TRBJ2-5, with 9 bases fitting TRBD2. V was clipped by 2 bases and J by 1 base; unmatched bases: 11. The CDR3 length is 18 residues. The germline CDR1 and CDR2 sequences are SGHTA and FQGNSA. CDR3 bases: TGTGCCAGCAGCTTATACGGGCTAGCGGGACCGCCCCAAGAGACCCAGTACTTC. It yields the protein CASSLYGLAGPPQETQYF.

The rearrangement links TRBV27 to TRBJ2-3; 7 bases agree with TRBD1. The CDR3 totals 17 residues. Germline loops: CDR1 MNHEY, CDR2 SMNVEV (reference sequence). The V gene end was trimmed by 0 bases and the J gene end by 2 bases; junction bases not matched to a gene: 8. CDR3 protein: CASSLSSQGIPTDTQYF. CDR3 DNA: TGTGCCAGCAGTTTATCGTCACAGGGGATCCCCACAGATACGCAGTATTTT.

This clonotype was seen at least ten times. The V gene is TRBV12-5, the J gene TRBJ2-2; maybe TRBD2 (5 bases). Deletions cut 9 bases from V and 2 bases from J, with 10 bases between. The CDR3 totals 13 residues. Germline CDR1 LGHNT, CDR2 FRNRAP. CDR3 nucleotides: TGTGCTAGCGGGGATTCCAACACCGGGGAGCTGTTTTTT. It is translated as CASGDSNTGELFF.

The genes are TRBV14 and TRBJ2-2; 7 nucleotides line up with TRBD2. V lost 4 bases, J lost 4 bases, and 9 bases stayed unmatched. CDR1 and CDR2 (germline): SGHDN, FVKESK. CDR3 length equals 16 residues. CDR3 loop: CASSPGLVWSTGELFF. The CDR3 coding sequence is TGTGCCAGCAGCCCCGGACTAGTTTGGAGCACCGGGGAGCTGTTTTTT.

This clonotype was observed at least ten times. The rearrangement joins TRBV12-3 or TRBV12-4 to TRBJ2-1; D is possibly TRBD2 (5 bases). The CDR3 consists of 13 residues. Trimming removed 1 base from V and 8 bases from J, with 9 bases in between. The CDR3 spells CASSLVTGDEQFF. The CDR3 DNA reads as TGTGCCAGCAGTTTAGTTACCGGGGATGAGCAGTTCTTC.

In this sample, this clonotype turned up many times. V gene TRBV20-1 combines with J gene TRBJ2-7; the D is unclear. Per the germline V gene, CDR1 is DFQATT and CDR2 is SNEGSKA (reference sequence). CDR3 length: 13 amino acids. V lost 6 bases to trimming and J lost 0 bases, with 12 bases between them. The CDR3 region is CSADQENSYEQYF. In nucleotides, the CDR3 is TGCAGTGCAGATCAGGAAAACTCCTACGAGCAGTACTTC.

This clonotype was seen many times. The rearrangement uses TRBV7-6 and TRBJ1-2, with 7 bases matching TRBD1. This CDR3 region has 13 residues. V shed 7 bases and J 4 bases; nucleotides not matched to a gene: 6. Germline V gives CDR1 SGHVS, CDR2 FNYEAQ. Here the CDR3 DNA reads TGTGCCAGCACCCCCGGGACAGCCTATGGCTACACCTTC. Its protein is CASTPGTAYGYTF.